One and the same sample provided the 22 T cell receptor beta chains below, sequenced in a study of cytotoxic CD8 clonotypes in ibrutinib-treated CLL. Sequenced by immunoSEQ multiplex PCR; TCRdb stores in-frame clones only, minus some. The profile shows about 180,000 clones, about 80% of them singletons. The sample in question was PBMCs, obtained after 24 months of ibrutinib treatment. Receptors were obtained from a human donor with chronic lymphocytic leukemia.

Only one count was recorded for this clone. This chain links TRBV7-2 with TRBJ1-1, with TRBD1 as a possible D gene (5 bases). In germline, CDR1 is SGHTA, CDR2 FQGNSA. V lost 4 bases and J lost 1, with 16 bases in between. The CDR3 runs to 16 residues. CDR3 sequence reads: CASSSETGLPNTEAFF. CDR3 in DNA: TGTGCCAGCAGCTCCGAGACGGGGCTCCCGAACACTGAAGCTTTCTTT.

V is TRBV19 and J is TRBJ2-7, with D perhaps matching TRBD1 (5 bases). CDR1 is LNHDA and CDR2 is SQIVND in the germline V gene (reference sequence). V shed 3 bases and J shed 5 bases, with 20 bases lying between them. The CDR3 spans 16 residues. For the CDR3, the DNA is TGTGCCAGTAGTATTTTTATCATGCAGGGTACCCACGAGCAGTACTTC. It is translated as CASSIFIMQGTHEQYF.

A single count supports this clone. V and J are TRBV28 and TRBJ2-7, with TRBD1 matching 9 bases. Germline CDR1 MDHEN, CDR2 SYDVKM. After removal of 6 bases from V and 2 bases from J, the junction contained 8 bases not matched to a gene. This CDR3 is built from 15 residues. CDR3 amino acids: CASRTWTGAAYEQYF. As DNA, the CDR3 is TGTGCCAGCAGAACATGGACAGGGGCAGCCTACGAGCAGTACTTC.

The chain joins TRBV6-1 to TRBJ1-1, with D possibly matching TRBD1 (6 bases). This CDR3 spans 17 amino acids. Trimming cost V 2 bases and J 3 bases, with 19 bases left between them. The germline gives CDR1 MNHNS, CDR2 SASEGT. CDR3 in amino acids: CASSESPWGRPDTEAFF. For the CDR3, the DNA is TGTGCCAGCAGTGAAAGTCCGTGGGGGCGCCCCGACACTGAAGCTTTCTTT.

This clone came up once. The chain combines TRBV28 with TRBJ2-1; 8 bases fit TRBD1. The ends lost 5 bases at V and 8 bases at J; junction bases unmatched: 14. This CDR3 has 16 residues. Germline V CDR1 and CDR2: MDHEN, SYDVKM. The CDR3 region is CASSPVQLDRAYEQFF. For the CDR3, the DNA is TGTGCCAGCAGTCCCGTCCAATTGGACAGGGCCTATGAGCAGTTCTTC.

The rearrangement uses TRBV13 and TRBJ1-1; 8 bases are shared with TRBD1. There are 14 residues in the CDR3. Germline assignment: CDR1 PRHDT and CDR2 FYEKMQ (reference sequence). With 5 bases clipped from V and 11 bases from J, the junction kept 13 bases outside the gene matches. The CDR3 region has the DNA TGTGCCAGCAGCCAAAAGGACAGGGTCTTGGGTGCTTTCTTT. Its translation: CASSQKDRVLGAFF.

The gene calls are TRBV5-1 and TRBJ1-1, with a weak D call TRBD1 (6 bases). The V gene's germline CDR1 is SGHRS and CDR2 YFSETQ. The CDR3 covers 16 residues. V dropped 0 bases and J dropped 3 bases, with 15 bases sitting between them. CDR3 region: CASSLGHRDTDTEAFF. The CDR3 nucleotides read TGCGCCAGCAGCTTGGGCCACCGGGACACAGACACTGAAGCTTTCTTT. Based on the CDR3 plus reference TRBV5-1 and TRBJ1-1, the full variable domain is KAGVTQTPRYLIKTRGQQVTLSCSPISGHRSVSWYQQTPGQGLQFLFEYFSETQRNKGNFPGRFSGRQFSNSRSEMNVSTLELGDSALYLCASSLGHRDTDTEAFFGQGTRLTVV.

V and J are TRBV2 and TRBJ2-1; D is uncertain. V lost 4 bases and J 10 bases, leaving 17 bases between the germline ends. This CDR3 contains 14 residues. Germline loops: CDR1 SNHLY, CDR2 FYNNEI. CDR3 in amino acids: CASSGSLRSGEQFF. The CDR3 coding sequence is TGTGCCAGCAGTGGGTCCCTCAGAAGTGGGGAGCAGTTCTTC.

The genes are TRBV7-9 and TRBJ1-1, with unresolved D. Trimming stripped 3 bases from V and 3 bases from J, with 8 bases between. CDR3 length: 13 residues. Germline V gene data show CDR1 as SEHNR and CDR2 as FQNEAQ (reference sequence). For the CDR3, the DNA is TGTGCCAGCAGCTTCGGGCGGGACACTGAAGCTTTCTTT. Protein sequence: CASSFGRDTEAFF.

This chain uses TRBV5-4 with TRBJ1-3; no clear D gene. The CDR3 sequence is 15 residues long. Trimming removed 4 bases at V and 0 bases at J, with 11 bases between. Germline loops: CDR1 SGHNT, CDR2 YYREEE (reference sequence). DNA for the CDR3: TGTGCCAGCAGCCCTAATAGCCCCTCTGGAAACACCATATATTTT. The encoded protein is CASSPNSPSGNTIYF. The full variable domain, rest sourced from reference TRBV5-4 and TRBJ1-3, is ETGVTQSPTHLIKTRGQQVTLRCSSQSGHNTVSWYQQALGQGPQFIFQYYREEENGRGNFPPRFSGLQFPNYSSELNVNALELDDSALYLCASSPNSPSGNTIYFGEGSWLTVV.

The chain combines TRBV15 with TRBJ2-3; TRBD1 agrees at 7 bases. The CDR3 has 20 residues. Germline V gene sequence: CDR1 LNHNV, CDR2 YYDKDF (reference sequence). Trimming cost V 5 bases and J 0 bases; bases outside gene matches: 20. The DNA of the CDR3 is TGTGCCACCAGCCCATACATACAGCACCGGGACAGCACTAGCACAGATACGCAGTATTTT. Amino acids: CATSPYIQHRDSTSTDTQYF. The entire variable domain, with the rest obtained from reference TRBV15 and TRBJ2-3, is as follows: DAMVIQNPRYQVTQFGKPVTLSCSQTLNHNVMYWYQQKSSQAPKLLFHYYDKDFNNEADTPDNFQSRRPNTSFCFLDIRSPGLGDTAMYLCATSPYIQHRDSTSTDTQYFGPGTRLTVL.

This clone came up a few times. V usage is TRBV4-1 and J usage is TRBJ2-3, with 9 bases identical to TRBD2. The CDR3 covers 17 residues. Trimming at V came to 4 bases and at J to 0 bases, leaving 8 bases not matched to a gene. Per the germline V gene, CDR1 is MGHRA and CDR2 is YSYEKL. CDR3 nucleotide sequence: TGCGCCAGCAGCCCCCAGAGCGGGAGGCTAAGCACAGATACGCAGTATTTT. It codes for CASSPQSGRLSTDTQYF.

This rearrangement joins TRBV10-1 to TRBJ2-5, with TRBD2 matching 13 bases. The junction had 12 bases not matched to a gene; V was cut back by 0 bases and J by 5 bases. Germline CDR1 reads WNHNN; CDR2 reads SYGVQD (reference sequence). The CDR3 is made up of 19 amino acids. The CDR3 protein is CASSESRTVTSGGAETQYF. CDR3 DNA sequence: TGCGCCAGCAGTGAGTCGAGGACCGTAACTAGCGGGGGGGCGGAGACCCAGTACTTC.

This chain uses TRBV11-2 with TRBJ2-5; a weak D match, TRBD2 (7 bases). V was pared by 5 bases and J by 5 bases, with 15 bases between. From germline, CDR1 is SGHAT and CDR2 FQNNGV. This CDR3 comprises 14 residues. The CDR3 nucleotides are TGTGCCAGCAGCCCGCGGGGGCAGGGGGAGACCCAGTACTTC. Translated, it gives CASSPRGQGETQYF.

The chain is built from TRBV19 and TRBJ2-5, with D hard to call. Trimming removed 4 bases from V and 3 bases from J, with 15 bases in between. Germline V gene lookup returns CDR1 LNHDA and CDR2 SQIVND (reference sequence). The CDR3 spans 15 residues. CDR3 sequence: CASSTHSAPEETQYF. CDR3 nucleotides: TGTGCCAGTAGTACACACTCAGCGCCCGAAGAGACCCAGTACTTC. Variable domain in full (rest from reference TRBV19 and TRBJ2-5): DGGITQSPKYLFRKEGQNVTLSCEQNLNHDAMYWYRQDPGQGLRLIYYSQIVNDFQKGDIAEGYSVSREKKESFPLTVTSAQKNPTAFYLCASSTHSAPEETQYFGPGTRLLVL.

The rearrangement uses TRBV7-9 and TRBJ2-7; 7 nucleotides line up with TRBD2. CDR3 size: 14 residues. V trimming: 5 bases; J trimming: 2 bases; junction bases outside the gene matches: 6. The germline CDR1 and CDR2 sequences are SEHNR and FQNEAQ (reference sequence). As DNA, the CDR3 is TGTGCCAGCAGCCCAAGGACTAGACCCTACGAGCAGTACTTC. Translation gives CASSPRTRPYEQYF.

This chain links TRBV6-6 with TRBJ2-7; 10 bases are shared with TRBD2. Trimming took 6 bases from V and 0 from J; bases not matched to a gene: 2. Germline V gene lookup returns CDR1 MNHNY and CDR2 SVGAGI (reference sequence). The length of the CDR3 is 14 residues. CDR3 coding DNA: TGTGCCAGCAGCCCTAGCGGGGGCTCCTACGAGCAGTACTTC. Translated: CASSPSGGSYEQYF.

The chain is built from TRBV7-8 and TRBJ2-3; weak D call: TRBD1 (5 bases). This CDR3 region has 15 residues. Trimming cost V 2 bases and J 6 bases, with 15 bases left between them. The germline V gene has CDR1 SGHVS and CDR2 FQNEAQ. The CDR3 DNA follows: TGTGCCAGCAGCTTACAGGGCTACCTCGGCGATACGCAGTATTTT. Translating gives CASSLQGYLGDTQYF. Filled out from reference TRBV7-8 and TRBJ2-3, the complete variable domain reads GAGVSQSPRYKVAKRGQDVALRCDPISGHVSLFWYQQALGQGPEFLTYFQNEAQLDKSGLPSDRFFAERPEGSVSTLKIQRTQQEDSAVYLCASSLQGYLGDTQYFGPGTRLTVL.

V is TRBV9 and J is TRBJ2-7; no firm D call. The CDR3 contains 13 residues. The V gene's germline CDR1 is SGDLS and CDR2 YYNGEE. V lost 0 bases, J lost 7 bases, and 11 bases lay in between. CDR3 sequence reads: CASSVESWSEQYF. Written as DNA, the CDR3 is TGTGCCAGCAGCGTAGAATCCTGGTCAGAGCAGTACTTC.

The J gene is TRBJ1-3, the V gene TRBV28; 10 bases align to TRBD1. Germline CDR1 and CDR2: MDHEN and SYDVKM. Losses at the gene ends were 6 bases for V and 5 bases for J; bases not matched to a gene: 4. The CDR3 is 14 residues long. CDR3 sequence (DNA): TGTGCCAGCAGGACAGGGGGCGGGCGAAACACCATATATTTT. It is translated as CASRTGGGRNTIYF. Based on the CDR3 plus reference TRBV28 and TRBJ1-3, the full variable domain is DVKVTQSSRYLVKRTGEKVFLECVQDMDHENMFWYRQDPGLGLRLIYFSYDVKMKEKGDIPEGYSVSREKKERFSLILESASTNQTSMYLCASRTGGGRNTIYFGEGSWLTVV.

The rearrangement uses TRBV27 and TRBJ1-2, with 7 bases identical to TRBD1. CDR3 length: 14 amino acids. Trimming cost V 0 bases and J 4 bases; bases outside gene matches: 2. The germline CDR1 and CDR2 sequences are MNHEY and SMNVEV (reference sequence). The CDR3 loop reads CASSLSAGGYGYTF. The CDR3 DNA reads TGTGCCAGCAGTTTATCTGCAGGGGGCTATGGCTACACCTTC.

This chain uses TRBV7-9 with TRBJ1-3; no clear D. V lost 1 base, J lost 0 bases, and 7 bases lay in between. The germline gives CDR1 SEHNR, CDR2 FQNEAQ (reference sequence). The CDR3 spans 15 residues. CDR3 in DNA: TGTGCCAGCAGCTTAGAAGGTGGCTCTGGAAACACCATATATTTT. Protein: CASSLEGGSGNTIYF.